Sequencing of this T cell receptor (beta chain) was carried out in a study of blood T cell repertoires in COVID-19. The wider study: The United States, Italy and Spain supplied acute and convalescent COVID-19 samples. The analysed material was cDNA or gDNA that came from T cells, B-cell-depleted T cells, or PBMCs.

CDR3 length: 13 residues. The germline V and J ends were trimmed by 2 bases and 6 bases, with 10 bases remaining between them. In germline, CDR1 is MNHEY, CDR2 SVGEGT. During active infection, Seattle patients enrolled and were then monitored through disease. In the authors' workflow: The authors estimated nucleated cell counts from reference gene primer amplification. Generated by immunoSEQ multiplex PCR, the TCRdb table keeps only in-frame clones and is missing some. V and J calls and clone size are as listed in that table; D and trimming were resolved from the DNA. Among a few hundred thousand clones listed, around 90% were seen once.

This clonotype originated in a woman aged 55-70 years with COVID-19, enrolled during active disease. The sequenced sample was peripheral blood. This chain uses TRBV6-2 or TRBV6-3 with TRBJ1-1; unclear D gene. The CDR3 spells CASSYPPGSEAFF. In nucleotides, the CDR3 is TGTGCCAGCAGTTACCCCCCCGGGTCTGAAGCTTTCTTT.